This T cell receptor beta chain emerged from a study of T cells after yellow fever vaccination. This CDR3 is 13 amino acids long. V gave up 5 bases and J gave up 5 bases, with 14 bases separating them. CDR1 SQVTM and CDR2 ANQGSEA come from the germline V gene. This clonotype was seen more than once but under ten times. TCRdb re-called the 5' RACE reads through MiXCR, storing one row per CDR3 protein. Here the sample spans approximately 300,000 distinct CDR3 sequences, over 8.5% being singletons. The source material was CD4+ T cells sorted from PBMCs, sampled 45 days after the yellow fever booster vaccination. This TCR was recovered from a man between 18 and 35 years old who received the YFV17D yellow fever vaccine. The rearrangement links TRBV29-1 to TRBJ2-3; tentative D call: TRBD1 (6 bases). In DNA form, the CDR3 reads TGCAGCGTTCGAGACAGGCGACTAGATACGCAGTATTTT. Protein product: CSVRDRRLDTQYF.